This TCR beta chain was identified during a study of radiotherapy plus CTLA-4 blockade in lung cancer (dated by TCRdb to the late 2010s). For context, the study as a whole: Objective responses occurred in 18% of enrolled patients, and over 30% achieved disease control.

Broad study findings and their caveats: The strongest predictors of response, as reported, were early dynamic changes in blood T cell clones along with a rise in serum interferon-beta after radiation. After treatment with radiotherapy and ipilimumab, TCR clones that came from tumors expanded in the peripheral blood.

Library preparation employed the immunoSEQ multiplex PCR assay. In its TCRdb copy, this immuneACCESS table keeps in-frame sequences only and misses some clones. Where compared with another copy, unresolved V genes explain less than half of these, and the others have no known cause. The sample has just over 35,000 clones on record, 75% to 90% of them singletons. The biggest ten clones account for 5% to 6% of the sample. Including the terminal cysteine and phenylalanine, the CDR3 comprises 14 residues. This entry keeps only the CDR3 DNA: 42 bases, framed from base 1. V gives up 3 bases and J gives up 7 bases, and the segment between their germline ends measures 13 bases. CDR1 and CDR2 were assigned from the germline V gene as SGHVS and FQNEAQ. In its sample, this clone was seen a few times. Its antigen target is currently unknown. No base qualities exist here, and no much larger clone lies one base off it.

In this study, focal radiation therapy paired with CTLA-4 blockade (ipilimumab) was tested in patients who had chemo-refractory metastatic non-small-cell lung cancer. Here the chain combines TRBV7-8 and TRBJ1-5; TRBD1 might be the D gene, on 6 matching bases. Sequencing used peripheral blood, obtained from a patient treated with radiotherapy plus ipilimumab. This TCR derives from a human donor with non-small cell lung cancer who had stable disease on radiotherapy plus ipilimumab. The nucleotide sequence reads as follows: TGTGCCAGCAGCTTCGCAGGGCAGGGGCAGCCCCAGCATTTT. Translated, this is CASSFAGQGQPQHF.